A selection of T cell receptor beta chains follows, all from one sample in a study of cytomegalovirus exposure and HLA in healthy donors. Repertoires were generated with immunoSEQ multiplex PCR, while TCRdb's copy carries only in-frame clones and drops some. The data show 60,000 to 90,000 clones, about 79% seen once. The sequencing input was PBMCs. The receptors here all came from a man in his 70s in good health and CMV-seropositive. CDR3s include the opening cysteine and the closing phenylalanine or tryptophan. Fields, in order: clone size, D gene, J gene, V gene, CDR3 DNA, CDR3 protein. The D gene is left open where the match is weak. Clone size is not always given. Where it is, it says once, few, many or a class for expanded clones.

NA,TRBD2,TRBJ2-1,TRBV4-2,TGTGCCAGCAGCCCTAGGGGTGGCGGGAGGGACTACAATGAGCAGTTCTTC,CASSPRGGGRDYNEQFF
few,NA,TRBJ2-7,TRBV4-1,TGCGCCAGCAGCCTAATAGATATCCAACCCCAGTACTTC,CASSLIDIQPQYF
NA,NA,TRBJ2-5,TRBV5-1,TGCGCCAGCAGCTTGCCCCCGGGAGAAGAGACCCAGTACTTC,CASSLPPGEETQYF
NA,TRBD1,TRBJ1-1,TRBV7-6,TGTGCCAGCAGCAGGACAGGGGGGAAGACTGAAGCTTTCTTT,CASSRTGGKTEAFF
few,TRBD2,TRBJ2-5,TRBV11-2,TGTGCCAGCTCGGGACTAGCGGGACGTCCTACCCAGTACTTC,CASSGLAGRPTQYF
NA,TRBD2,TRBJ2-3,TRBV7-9,TGTGCCAGCAGCCCGCAAAGCGGGGGGACAGATACGCAGTATTTT,CASSPQSGGTDTQYF
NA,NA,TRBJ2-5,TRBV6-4,TGTGCCAGCAGTGACTCGGAGGGGGGGCCCCAAGAGACCCAGTACTTC,CASSDSEGGPQETQYF
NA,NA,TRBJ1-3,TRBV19,TGTGCCAGTAGTAAGCAGGTCTCTGGAAACACCATATATTTT,CASSKQVSGNTIYF
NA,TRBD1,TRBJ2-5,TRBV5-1,TGCGCCAGCAGCTCGACAGGGGGTCGAGAGACCCAGTACTTC,CASSSTGGRETQYF
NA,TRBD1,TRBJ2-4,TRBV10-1,TGCGCCAGCAGTGAGTCGGGGACAGCTATTCAGTACTTC,CASSESGTAIQYF
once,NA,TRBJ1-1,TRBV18,TGTGCCAGCTCAGCCGTGAGGAACACTGAAGCTTTCTTT,CASSAVRNTEAFF
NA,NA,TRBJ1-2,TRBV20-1,TGCAGTGCTAACGAGAACTATGGCTACACCTTC,CSANENYGYTF
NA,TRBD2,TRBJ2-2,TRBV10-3,TGTGCCATCAGTAAACTTTCGGGCGGGAGTGAGGCCGGGGAGCTGTTTTTT,CAISKLSGGSEAGELFF
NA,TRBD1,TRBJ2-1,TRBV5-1,TGCGCCAGCTCAAAAGGGACAGGGGGTCTGGAGCAGTTCTTC,CASSKGTGGLEQFF
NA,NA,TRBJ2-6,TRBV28,TGTGCCAGCACTCAGGGAATCTCTGGGGCCAACGTCCTGACTTTC,CASTQGISGANVLTF
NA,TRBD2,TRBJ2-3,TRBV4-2,TGTGCCAGCAGCCAACACCCGGGGGGGACAGATACGCAGTATTTT,CASSQHPGGTDTQYF
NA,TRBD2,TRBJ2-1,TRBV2,TGTGCCAGCAGGCGTTTGGCTAGCGGCGACAATGAGCAGTTCTTC,CASRRLASGDNEQFF
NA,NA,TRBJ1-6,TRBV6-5,TGTGCCAGCAGTTACTACGGCGGTCAACCCCTCCACTTT,CASSYYGGQPLHF
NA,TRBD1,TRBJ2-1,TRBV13,TGTGCCAGCAGCTTAGGAGGAAGGGGACAGGCCTACTACAATGAGCAGTTCTTC,CASSLGGRGQAYYNEQFF
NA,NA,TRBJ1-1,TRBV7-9,TGTGCCAGCACCGAAACAAGGGACATACACACTGAAGCTTTCTTT,CASTETRDIHTEAFF
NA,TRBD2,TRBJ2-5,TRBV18,TGTGCCAGCTCAACCGGACTAGCGGAGACCCAGTACTTC,CASSTGLAETQYF
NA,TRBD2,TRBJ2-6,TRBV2,TGTGCCAGCAGCCCCCGGGGGGCTGGGGCCAACGTCCTGACTTTC,CASSPRGAGANVLTF
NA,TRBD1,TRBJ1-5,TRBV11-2,TGTGCCAGCAGCCCAGGACAGGGGGCACATCAGCCCCAGCATTTT,CASSPGQGAHQPQHF
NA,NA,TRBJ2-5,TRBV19,TGTGCCAGTAGTATGGGACAACAAGAGACCCAGTACTTC,CASSMGQQETQYF
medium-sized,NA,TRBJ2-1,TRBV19,TGTGCCAGCGCGCAGGGGGCGCGGGAGTTGTTTGAGCAGTTCTTC,CASAQGARELFEQFF
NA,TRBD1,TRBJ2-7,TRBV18,TGTGCCAGCTCACCCCCTGGGACAGTTGGGGAGCAGTACTTC,CASSPPGTVGEQYF
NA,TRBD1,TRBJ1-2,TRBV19,TGTGCCAGTACTGAGACAGGGGTCTATGGCTACACCTTC,CASTETGVYGYTF
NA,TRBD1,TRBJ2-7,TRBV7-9,TGTGCCAGCAGCCCAGGGCAGGGGGTGCAGTACTTC,CASSPGQGVQYF
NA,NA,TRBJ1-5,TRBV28,TGTGCCAGCACCCCTACTAATCAGCCCCAGCATTTT,CASTPTNQPQHF
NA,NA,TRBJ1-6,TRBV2,TGTGCCAGCGTTCTTCTCTCCTATAATTCACCCCTCCACTTT,CASVLLSYNSPLHF
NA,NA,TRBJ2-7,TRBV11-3,TGTGCCAGCAGGGTGACACGCTACTACGAGCAGTACTTC,CASRVTRYYEQYF
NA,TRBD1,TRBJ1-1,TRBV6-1,TGTGCCAGCAAAAGGGACAGGGATAGAAGTGAAGCTTTCTTT,CASKRDRDRSEAFF
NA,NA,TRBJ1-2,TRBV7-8,TGTGCCAGCAGCTTAGTCCGGGAGGGCTATGGCTACACCTTC,CASSLVREGYGYTF
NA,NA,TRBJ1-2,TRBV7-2,TGTGCCAGCAGCTCCAGCGGGAGAGCCTACACCTTC,CASSSSGRAYTF
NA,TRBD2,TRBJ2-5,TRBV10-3,TGTGCCATCAGTGAGTTGCAGCGGGGCCAAGAGACCCAGTACTTC,CAISELQRGQETQYF